The clone carrying this TCR beta chain was counted a few times. Antigen specificity is unknown. One entry per CDR3 protein results from TCRdb running MiXCR on the reads. The table records 700,000 to 950,000 distinct CDR3 sequences, 30% to 35% of them present only once. The data were obtained in a study of T cell repertoires in cytomegalovirus infection. V gave up 6 bases and J gave up 3 bases, with 14 bases separating them. Germline lookup yields CDR1 MNHNS and CDR2 SASEGT. CDR3 length equals 14 residues. The chain has TRBV6-1 and TRBJ1-1; D is perhaps TRBD1 (6 bases). The clonotype comes from a human donor in good health (CMV status not recorded). Some clones in this sample may be carry-over from other donors' samples. The sample consisted of cultured CD8+ T cells from PBMCs, taken from culture after CMV antigen stimulation. The CDR3 loop is CASRDREIYTEAFF. In DNA, the CDR3 is TGTGCCAGCAGGGACAGAGAGATCTACACTGAAGCTTTCTTT.